This T cell receptor beta chain was sequenced for a study of shared clonotypes between healthy human individuals. Remarks on this clone: Its specificity is not known.

Notes on the study in general: Between a few donors, naive CD4 clonotypes were shared at a level of about 5%.

TCRdb's copy holds only in-frame clones and misses some; the assay was immunoSEQ multiplex PCR. The profile shows roughly 680,000 clones, approximately 77% of them singletons. CD45RA+ naive and CD45RA-negative memory subsets were separated from CD4+ cells. Germline V gene data show CDR1 as LNHNV and CDR2 as YYDKDF (reference sequence). Between the trimmed V and J ends, which lost 0 bases and 1 base, there was a span of 12 bases. This CDR3 has 16 amino acids. This sequence joins TRBV15 and TRBJ2-5; a possible D gene is TRBD1 (5 bases). Sequencing was carried out using memory CD4+ T cells sorted from blood. The sample's subset: CD45RA-negative fraction. This receptor was obtained from a woman younger than 45 in good health. The CDR3: CATSRDSGQIQETQYF. The CDR3 DNA follows: TGTGCCACCAGCAGAGATTCAGGGCAGATCCAAGAGACCCAGTACTTC.